This TCR beta chain was recorded in a study of early T cells in non-severe SARS-CoV-2 infection. General study results and limits: The matching step, a VDJdb search, favored anti-spike CD8 responses and missed private and CD4 specificities.

The table lists this clonotype with many counts. As yet, its antigen is unknown. Unique molecular identifiers (one per individual cDNA molecule) were attached. Using its own MiXCR run on the 5' RACE reads, TCRdb lists one record per CDR3 protein. The data contain tens of thousands of distinct CDR3 sequences, roughly 6.2% of them singletons. Germline V CDR1 and CDR2: MNHNS, SASEGT. The CDR3 has 15 amino acids. V lost 3 bases and J 4 bases, leaving 14 bases between the germline ends. The sequenced sample was whole blood. The V gene is TRBV6-1, the J gene TRBJ2-3, with a tentative D call TRBD1 (5 bases). The sequence came from an adult who was a healthcare worker with PCR-confirmed SARS-CoV-2 infection or an uninfected control (not recorded which). The DNA of the CDR3 is TGTGCCAGCAGTGAGGGGCCGCCCGGCCCAGATACGCAGTATTTT. Residues: CASSEGPPGPDTQYF.